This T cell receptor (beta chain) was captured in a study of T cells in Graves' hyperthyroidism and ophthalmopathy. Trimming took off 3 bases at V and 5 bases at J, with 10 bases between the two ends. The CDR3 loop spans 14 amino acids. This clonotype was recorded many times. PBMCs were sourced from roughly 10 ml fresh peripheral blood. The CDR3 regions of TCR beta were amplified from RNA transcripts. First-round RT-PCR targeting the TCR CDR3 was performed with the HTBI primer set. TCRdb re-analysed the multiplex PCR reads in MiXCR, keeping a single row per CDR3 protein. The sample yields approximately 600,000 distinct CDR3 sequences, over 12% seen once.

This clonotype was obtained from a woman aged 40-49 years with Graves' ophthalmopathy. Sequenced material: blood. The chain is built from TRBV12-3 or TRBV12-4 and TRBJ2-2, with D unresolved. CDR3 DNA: TGTGCCAGCAGTTTTCATGCAGGTACCGGGGAGCTGTTTTTT. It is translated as CASSFHAGTGELFF.